The 27 T cell receptor beta chains in this list originate from one sample, sequenced in a study of blood T cell repertoires in COVID-19. TCRdb's table, derived via immunoSEQ multiplex PCR, lists solely in-frame clones and lacks some. Of some 95,000 clones listed, around 90% are singletons. Sequencing used peripheral blood. Receptor source: a man aged 65-85 years with acute or convalescent COVID-19.

J is TRBJ2-7 and V is TRBV5-6; 8 bases map to TRBD2. Germline lookup yields CDR1 SGHDT and CDR2 YYEEEE. V was pared by 1 base and J by 6 bases, with 9 bases of the junction left unmatched. The CDR3 consists of 15 residues. In DNA form, the CDR3 reads TGTGCCAGCAGCTTGCTAGCGGGTGAATGGGGCGAGCAGTACGTC. It codes for CASSLLAGEWGEQYV.

The V gene is TRBV6-5, the J gene TRBJ1-6, with D perhaps matching TRBD1 (6 bases). The V and J ends lost 7 bases and 9 bases respectively, with 16 bases between them. The CDR3 spans 14 residues. CDR1 and CDR2 from the germline V gene are MNHEY and SVGAGI. CDR3 bases: TGTGCCAGCACCGCCAGGGGCTGGGGTTCACCCCTCCACTTT. This sequence encodes CASTARGWGSPLHF.

CDR3 coding DNA: TGTGCCAGCAGCCCTAACCCCCCGGGACTAGCCCACTACGAGCAGTACTTC. It codes for CASSPNPPGLAHYEQYF. The chain uses TRBV9 and TRBJ2-7; 9 nucleotides agree with TRBD2. This CDR3 has 17 amino acids. With 4 bases clipped from V and 3 bases from J, the junction kept 14 bases outside the gene matches. Germline V gene sequence: CDR1 SGDLS, CDR2 YYNGEE.

The V and J genes are TRBV5-1 and TRBJ2-2; weak D call: TRBD1 (6 bases). CDR3 length: 15 amino acids. Between the trimmed V and J ends, which lost 0 bases and 4 bases, there was a span of 10 bases. Germline values: CDR1 SGHRS, CDR2 YFSETQ. This chain's CDR3 is CASSLGGGVTGELFF. The CDR3 DNA sequence: TGCGCCAGCAGCTTGGGAGGGGGAGTCACCGGGGAGCTGTTTTTT.

The chain employs TRBV3-1 (or the pseudogene TRBV3-2) and TRBJ2-2; D not certain. The CDR3 covers 13 residues. V lost 3 bases to trimming and J lost 3 bases, with 5 bases between them. Germline V gene sequence: CDR1 LGHDT, CDR2 YNNKEL (reference sequence). The CDR3 region has the DNA TGTGCCAGCAGCCACCGCGACACCGGGGAGCTGTTTTTT. This translates into CASSHRDTGELFF.

This clone was seen just once. For the CDR3, the DNA is TGTGCCAGCAGCCCATCCGGGACTAACTACAATGAGCAGTTCTTC. Amino acids: CASSPSGTNYNEQFF. The chain carries TRBV9 and TRBJ2-1, with 7 bases lining up with TRBD2. Looked up from germline, CDR1 is SGDLS and CDR2 is YYNGEE. The CDR3 sequence is 15 residues long. J gave up 3 bases and V 4 bases, and 7 bases lay outside the gene matches.

V usage is TRBV28 and J usage is TRBJ1-2, with a weak D call TRBD1 (5 bases). The CDR3 covers 15 residues. Trimming cost V 2 bases and J 5 bases, with 15 bases left between them. Germline-derived CDR1 and CDR2 are MDHEN and SYDVKM. In DNA form, the CDR3 reads TGTGCCAGCAGTTTAGGGGGGTTGGGCCTTTATGGCTACACCTTC. Amino acids: CASSLGGLGLYGYTF.

V and J are TRBV19 and TRBJ1-2, with a possible D match to TRBD1 (5 bases). V was cut by 6 bases and J by 6 bases, with 20 bases left in between. The CDR3 runs 15 residues. Germline assignment: CDR1 LNHDA and CDR2 SQIVND (reference sequence). The CDR3 reads CASSPRGREPHGYTF. As DNA, the CDR3 is TGTGCCAGTAGCCCTCGGGGGAGGGAGCCCCATGGCTACACCTTC.

The V and J genes are TRBV2 and TRBJ2-3; 8 bases map to TRBD2. The CDR3 runs 15 residues. CDR1 is SNHLY and CDR2 is FYNNEI in the germline V gene. V shed 6 bases, J shed 0 bases, and the junction held 5 bases outside the gene matches. CDR3 sequence (DNA): TGTGCCAGCAGGTTACTAGCGGCTAGCACAGATACGCAGTATTTT. Translation gives CASRLLAASTDTQYF.

The chain couples TRBV9 to TRBJ2-7; D gene ambiguous. The CDR3 extends over 16 amino acids. Germline loops: CDR1 SGDLS, CDR2 YYNGEE. Trimming left V 0 bases short and J 4 bases short, with 17 bases between. The CDR3 is CASSVGVQLLGYEQYV. DNA for the CDR3: TGTGCCAGCAGCGTAGGTGTACAGCTTCTTGGGTACGAGCAGTACGTC.

V gene TRBV19 combines with J gene TRBJ1-2; D uncertain. This CDR3 region has 15 residues. Between the trimmed V and J ends, which lost 3 bases and 4 bases, there was a span of 15 bases. CDR1 and CDR2 (germline): LNHDA, SQIVND (reference sequence). The CDR3 DNA reads TGTGCCAGTAGTATGGGCCAGGAGGAAACCTATGGCTACACCTTC. This gives the protein CASSMGQEETYGYTF.

The chain couples TRBV6-5 to TRBJ2-5; 12 nucleotides align to TRBD2. V shed 7 bases and J 5 bases; nucleotides not matched to a gene: 8. Germline loops: CDR1 MNHEY, CDR2 SVGAGI. The CDR3 extends over 15 amino acids. In DNA, the CDR3 is TGTGCCAGCAAGGCTCTAGCGGGGGGGCCGGAGACCCAGTACTTC. The encoded protein is CASKALAGGPETQYF.

This sequence joins TRBV19 and TRBJ2-7, with TRBD1 matching 10 bases. This CDR3 has 14 amino acids. V gave up 10 bases and J gave up 2 bases; unmatched junction bases: 8. Germline values: CDR1 LNHDA, CDR2 SQIVND (reference sequence). The CDR3 spells CATSPGQGTYEQYF. DNA for the CDR3: TGTGCCACGTCCCCGGGACAGGGGACCTACGAGCAGTACTTC.

This chain uses TRBV9 with TRBJ1-6, with TRBD1 identical over 7 bases. The trim removed 4 bases at V and 7 bases at J, leaving 8 bases unmatched. Germline-derived CDR1 and CDR2 are SGDLS and YYNGEE. CDR3 length equals 15 residues. DNA for the CDR3: TGTGCCAGCAGCACGACCGGGACAGAGAATTCACCCCTCCACTTT. It translates to CASSTTGTENSPLHF.

J is TRBJ1-2 and V is TRBV3-1 (or the pseudogene TRBV3-2); 7 bases line up with TRBD1. Losses at the gene ends were 0 bases for V and 0 bases for J; bases not matched to a gene: 10. The CDR3 is 18 residues long. CDR1 LGHDT and CDR2 YNNKEL come from the germline V gene (reference sequence). In nucleotides, the CDR3 is TGTGCCAGCAGCCAAGAAGGCCGGGACAGACGAACTAACTATGGCTACACCTTC. Encoded protein: CASSQEGRDRRTNYGYTF.

This clone came up once. This sequence joins TRBV6-5 and TRBJ2-3; D is perhaps TRBD1 (6 bases). The V and J ends lost 6 bases and 4 bases respectively, with 17 bases between them. CDR1 is MNHEY, CDR2 SVGAGI, per germline. The CDR3 totals 15 residues. CDR3 in amino acids: CASRYGGGTSDTQYF. CDR3 nucleotides: TGTGCCAGCAGATATGGGGGCGGAACCTCAGATACGCAGTATTTT.

The table lists this clone with a few counts. This rearrangement joins TRBV9 to TRBJ1-6, with D perhaps matching TRBD1 (6 bases). The germline V gene has CDR1 SGDLS and CDR2 YYNGEE. The V end lost 2 bases, the J end lost 10 bases, and 10 bases lay between the germline ends. The CDR3 is made up of 13 amino acids. This CDR3 reads CASSVGRGSPLHF. The CDR3 DNA reads TGTGCCAGCAGCGTTGGGAGGGGGTCACCCCTCCACTTT.

This chain links TRBV6-5 with TRBJ1-5, with TRBD1 as a possible D gene (5 bases). V dropped 6 bases and J dropped 0 bases, with 12 bases sitting between them. CDR3 length: 15 amino acids. Germline lookup yields CDR1 MNHEY and CDR2 SVGAGI. As DNA, the CDR3 is TGTGCCAGCAGACCGACAGAGTATAGCAATCAGCCCCAGCATTTT. This encodes CASRPTEYSNQPQHF.

The CDR3 here is CASSTGYTEAFF. The CDR3 region has the DNA TGTGCCAGTAGTACAGGGTACACTGAAGCTTTCTTT. The genes are TRBV19 and TRBJ1-1, with D possibly matching TRBD1 (5 bases). The CDR3 contains 12 residues. V gave up 4 bases and J gave up 3 bases, with 6 bases separating them. Looked up from germline, CDR1 is LNHDA and CDR2 is SQIVND (reference sequence).

V and J are TRBV28 and TRBJ1-5, with a possible D match to TRBD1 (5 bases). The CDR3 totals 15 residues. Trimming cost V 5 bases and J 5 bases, with 16 bases left between them. Per the germline V gene, CDR1 is MDHEN and CDR2 is SYDVKM. The CDR3, as DNA: TGTGCCAGCAGTCCGATAGACAGTTTAGATCAGCCCCAGCATTTT. It specifies CASSPIDSLDQPQHF. The full variable domain, completed using reference TRBV28 and TRBJ1-5, is DVKVTQSSRYLVKRTGEKVFLECVQDMDHENMFWYRQDPGLGLRLIYFSYDVKMKEKGDIPEGYSVSREKKERFSLILESASTNQTSMYLCASSPIDSLDQPQHFGDGTRLSIL.

This chain uses TRBV10-3 with TRBJ2-3; 7 bases agree with TRBD1. Germline V gene sequence: CDR1 ENHRY, CDR2 SYGVKD. This CDR3 contains 17 residues. The trim removed 3 bases at V and 1 base at J, leaving 10 bases unmatched. The CDR3 DNA sequence: TGTGCCATCAGTGACCCCAATAACAGGGGAGGCACAGATACGCAGTATTTT. It specifies CAISDPNNRGGTDTQYF.

The rearrangement joins TRBV28 to TRBJ2-7; TRBD2 agrees at 7 bases. The V and J ends lost 5 bases and 6 bases, in that order; junction bases with no gene match: 4. Germline lookup yields CDR1 MDHEN and CDR2 SYDVKM. This CDR3 has 12 amino acids. This CDR3 reads CASSPREVEQYF. In DNA form, the CDR3 reads TGTGCCAGCAGTCCCCGGGAGGTCGAGCAGTACTTC.

This clone was observed a handful of times. The chain carries TRBV7-9 and TRBJ1-2; D is uncertain. The V gene lost 4 bases and the J gene lost 1 base, with 13 bases spanning the gap. Germline CDR1 SEHNR, CDR2 FQNEAQ (reference sequence). This CDR3 is 15 amino acids long. The CDR3: CASSSAQDLNYGYTF. CDR3 bases: TGTGCCAGCAGCTCCGCCCAGGATCTTAACTATGGCTACACCTTC.

This chain connects TRBV6-5 to TRBJ1-2; a weak D match, TRBD1 (6 bases). Trimming pared 9 bases from V and 0 bases from J, leaving 14 bases between. The CDR3 extends over 14 amino acids. Looked up from germline, CDR1 is MNHEY and CDR2 is SVGAGI. The chain's CDR3 is CASSLQGANYGYTF. In nucleotides, the CDR3 is TGTGCCAGTTCTTTACAGGGAGCTAACTATGGCTACACCTTC.

This sequence joins TRBV6-1 and TRBJ2-7; 8 positions match TRBD1. CDR3 length equals 17 residues. CDR1 is MNHNS and CDR2 is SASEGT in the germline V gene. V dropped 0 bases and J dropped 0; count of bases not matched to a gene: 7. In DNA, the CDR3 is TGTGCCAGCAGTGAAGCCCTCGGGACAGGTAGCTCCTACGAGCAGTACTTC. It is translated as CASSEALGTGSSYEQYF.

The gene calls are TRBV7-9 and TRBJ1-4; 7 nucleotides line up with TRBD1. The length of the CDR3 is 15 residues. Germline CDR1 SEHNR, CDR2 FQNEAQ (reference sequence). The ends lost 0 bases at V and 8 bases at J; junction bases unmatched: 6. Here the CDR3 reads CASSLAAGGPEKLFF. The CDR3 DNA reads as TGTGCCAGCAGCTTAGCGGCAGGGGGGCCGGAAAAACTGTTTTTT. The variable domain in full, completed from reference TRBV7-9 and TRBJ1-4, reads DTGVSQNPRHKITKRGQNVTFRCDPISEHNRLYWYRQTLGQGPEFLTYFQNEAQLEKSRLLSDRFSAERPKGSFSTLEIQRTEQGDSAMYLCASSLAAGGPEKLFFGSGTQLSVL.

The chain couples TRBV30 to TRBJ1-2; no clear D gene. The V and J ends lost 0 bases and 13 bases respectively, with 18 bases between them. Germline V CDR1 and CDR2: GTSNPN, SVGIG (reference sequence). The CDR3 contains 13 residues. CDR3 residues: CAWSVYRGMEITF. CDR3 DNA sequence: TGTGCCTGGAGTGTGTACCGAGGGATGGAGATCACCTTC.